The sequence of this T cell receptor beta chain was determined in a study of breast tumors, draining lymph nodes, adjacent tissues (dated by TCRdb to the mid-2010s). As for the study more broadly: Breast cancer patients provided tumor, adjacent nontumor tissue and axillary lymph nodes, and the study compared the TCR beta repertoires across these three sources. The study was designed to assess the relationships and possible T-cell exchange between tumor, surrounding tissue and draining lymph node repertoires in human breast cancer. Beyond this particular receptor, the publication reports: In luminal-like breast cancer, tumor and nontumor tissue repertoires resembled each other significantly more than in basal-like breast cancer. The data were considered consistent with most tumor T cells being derived from the lymph node and subsequently expanding within tumor tissue. Rather than being directly demonstrated, the conclusion that tumor T cells originate in lymph nodes was presented as consistent with a hypothesis. T-cell repertoire diversity in tumors was found to be lower than in lymph nodes but higher than in nontumor tissue, and preferential V and J gene usage was observed.

From a lookup of the germline V gene, CDR1 and CDR2 are SGHVS and FQNEAQ. The CDR3 has 13 amino acids, counting the end cysteine and phenylalanine. The only DNA kept is the CDR3, 39 bases in frame from the first base. V and J are truncated by 8 bases and 5 bases respectively, leaving an intervening sequence of 13 bases. The sequencer listed for this sample is Illumina HiSeq 2000. Multiplex PCR amplification was used to generate the TCR beta chain libraries. High-throughput sequencing was used to analyze the amplified TCR beta chain products. In TCRdb, the public reads were trimmed at Q25 with fastp and aligned with MiXCR, with productive beta chains retained. Records with the same CDR3 protein are collapsed into one entry carrying the most frequent genes and DNA. The sample table lists more than 200,000 distinct CDR3 sequences, roughly 30% of them with a count of one. The biggest ten clones account for 1.2% to 1.5% of the sample.

Lymph node samples were obtained from the axillary draining lymph nodes of breast cancer patients. This clonotype was recorded at least ten times. No cognate antigen has been identified for it. No base qualities exist here, and no much larger clone lies one base off it. The receptor was isolated from a female donor with breast cancer. Some clones in this sample may be carry-over from other donors' samples. The rearranged chain carries TRBV7-8 and TRBJ2-4; the D gene assignment is ambiguous. Sequencing was performed on axillary lymph node tissue. This receptor carries the CDR3 CASAVDPENIQYF. The bases read TGTGCCAGCGCGGTGGACCCGGAAAACATTCAGTACTTC.